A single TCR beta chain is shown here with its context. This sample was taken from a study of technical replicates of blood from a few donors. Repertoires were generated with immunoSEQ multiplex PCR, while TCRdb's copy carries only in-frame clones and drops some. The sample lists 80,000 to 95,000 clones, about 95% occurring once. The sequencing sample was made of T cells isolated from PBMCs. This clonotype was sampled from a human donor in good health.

The CDR3 sequence is CASSLGDTGQGFETQYF. The CDR3 coding sequence is TGCGCCAGCAGCTTGGGGGACACGGGACAGGGGTTCGAGACCCAGTACTTC. This chain uses TRBV5-1 with TRBJ2-5; 10 nucleotides align to TRBD1. The V segment lost 0 bases and the J segment 5 bases; nucleotides outside the gene matches: 10. The CDR3 covers 17 residues. In germline, CDR1 is SGHRS, CDR2 YFSETQ.